The 2 T cell receptor beta chains in this list originate from one sample, sequenced in a study of cytomegalovirus exposure and HLA in healthy donors. The PCR made use of 60 Vbeta and 13 Jbeta primers. Libraries were prepared by immunoSEQ multiplex PCR; TCRdb keeps only in-frame clonotypes and omits some of them. The table has about 98,000 clones, about three quarters seen once. The sample consisted of PBMCs. The receptors here all came from a human donor in good health.

The chain employs TRBV7-9 and TRBJ1-1, with D perhaps TRBD1 (6 bases). Germline loops: CDR1 SEHNR, CDR2 FQNEAQ (reference sequence). Deletions cut 5 bases from V and 4 bases from J, with 14 bases between. The CDR3 loop spans 14 amino acids. DNA for the CDR3: TGTGCCAGCAGCCAGGTGGGACAAGGCACTGAAGCTTTCTTT. Residues: CASSQVGQGTEAFF.

The chain recombines TRBV10-3 with TRBJ2-4, with TRBD1 as a possible D gene (6 bases). Germline V CDR1 and CDR2: ENHRY, SYGVKD. CDR3 length: 17 amino acids. Deletions cut 0 bases from V and 0 bases from J, with 12 bases between. In nucleotides, the CDR3 is TGTGCCATCAGTGAGTCGTGGTCAGGGGAAGCCAAAAACATTCAGTACTTC. This encodes CAISESWSGEAKNIQYF.